The clone carrying this T cell receptor beta chain was seen only a few times. The target antigen is unknown. The sample originates from a study of T cell repertoires in cytomegalovirus infection. Study-wide context: An indication of both CMV infection and matching HLA type came from public TCR beta signatures.

Broader study findings: HLA-C-restricted, CMV-specific TCR beta clonotypes were dominant ex vivo. Summed public TCR beta family frequency identified CMV carriers bearing the relevant HLA.

The CDR3 length is 13 residues. Germline V gene lookup returns CDR1 SGHNT and CDR2 YYREEE (reference sequence). V dropped 5 bases and J dropped 6; count of bases not matched to a gene: 7. Via MiXCR, TCRdb re-called the reads, giving one row per CDR3 protein. Among some 450,000 distinct CDR3 sequences listed, 31% were seen once. The receptor was derived from a human donor in good health (CMV status not recorded). Some clones in this sample may be carry-over from other donors' samples. J is TRBJ2-7 and V is TRBV5-4; 8 nucleotides agree with TRBD1. Sequenced input: PBMCs. The CDR3 DNA reads TGTGCCAGCAGGCCGGACAGGGTTGGCGAGCAGTACTTC. Translated: CASRPDRVGEQYF. The full variable domain, in which reference TRBV5-4 and TRBJ2-7 provide the parts outside the CDR3, is ETGVTQSPTHLIKTRGQQVTLRCSSQSGHNTVSWYQQALGQGPQFIFQYYREEENGRGNFPPRFSGLQFPNYSSELNVNALELDDSALYLCASRPDRVGEQYFGPGTRLTVT.